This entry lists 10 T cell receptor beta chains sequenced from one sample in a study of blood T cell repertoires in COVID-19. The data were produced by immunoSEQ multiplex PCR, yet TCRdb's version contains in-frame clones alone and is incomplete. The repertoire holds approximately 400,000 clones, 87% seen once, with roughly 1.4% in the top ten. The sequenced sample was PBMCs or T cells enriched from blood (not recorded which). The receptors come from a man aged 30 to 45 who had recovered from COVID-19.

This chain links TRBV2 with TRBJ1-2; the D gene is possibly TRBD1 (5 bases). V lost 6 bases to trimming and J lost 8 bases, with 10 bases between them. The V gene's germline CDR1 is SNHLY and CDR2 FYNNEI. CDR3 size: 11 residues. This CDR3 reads CASRGGRGYTF. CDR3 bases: TGTGCCAGCAGGGGGGGGAGAGGCTACACCTTC.

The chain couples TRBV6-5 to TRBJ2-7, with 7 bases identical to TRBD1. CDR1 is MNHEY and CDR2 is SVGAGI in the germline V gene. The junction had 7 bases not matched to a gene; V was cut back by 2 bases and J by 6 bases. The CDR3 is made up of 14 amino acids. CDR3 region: CASSYLGQSGEQYF. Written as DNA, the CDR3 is TGTGCCAGCAGTTACCTGGGACAGTCGGGCGAGCAGTACTTC.

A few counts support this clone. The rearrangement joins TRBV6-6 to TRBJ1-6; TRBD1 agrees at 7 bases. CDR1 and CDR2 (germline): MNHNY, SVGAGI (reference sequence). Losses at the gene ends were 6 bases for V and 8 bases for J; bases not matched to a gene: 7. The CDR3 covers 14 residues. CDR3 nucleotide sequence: TGTGCCAGCAGCTTGACAGGGTCAGATTCACCCCTCCACTTT. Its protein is CASSLTGSDSPLHF.

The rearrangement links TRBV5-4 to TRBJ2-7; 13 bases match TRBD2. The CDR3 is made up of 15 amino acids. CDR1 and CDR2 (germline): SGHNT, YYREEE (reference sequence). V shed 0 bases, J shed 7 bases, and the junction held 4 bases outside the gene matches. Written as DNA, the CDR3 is TGTGCCAGCAGCTTGGGGACTAGCGGGGGTCGAGAGCAGTACTTC. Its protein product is CASSLGTSGGREQYF.

This CDR3 is CASSARGGVQPQHF. The CDR3 bases are TGTGCCAGCAGCGCCCGCGGGGGGGTTCAGCCCCAGCATTTT. The chain employs TRBV9 and TRBJ1-5; D perhaps matches TRBD1 (5 bases). CDR1 and CDR2 (germline): SGDLS, YYNGEE. V lost 3 bases to trimming and J lost 6 bases, with 13 bases between them. The CDR3 contains 14 residues.

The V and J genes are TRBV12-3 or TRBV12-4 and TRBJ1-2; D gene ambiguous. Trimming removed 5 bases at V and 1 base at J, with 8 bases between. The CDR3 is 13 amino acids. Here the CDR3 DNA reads TGTGCCAGCAGTCGGGAAATTAACTATGGCTACACCTTC. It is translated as CASSREINYGYTF.

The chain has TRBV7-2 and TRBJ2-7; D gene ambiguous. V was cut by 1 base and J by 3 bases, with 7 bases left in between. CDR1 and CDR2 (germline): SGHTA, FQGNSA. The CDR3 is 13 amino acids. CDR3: CASSLDPVYEQYF. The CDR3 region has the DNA TGTGCCAGCAGCTTAGATCCTGTCTACGAGCAGTACTTC.

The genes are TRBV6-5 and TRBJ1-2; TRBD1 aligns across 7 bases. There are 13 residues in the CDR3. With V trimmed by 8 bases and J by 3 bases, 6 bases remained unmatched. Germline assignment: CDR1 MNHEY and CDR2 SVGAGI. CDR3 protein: CASLGGADYGYTF. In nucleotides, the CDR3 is TGTGCCAGCTTAGGGGGCGCAGACTATGGCTACACCTTC.

The CDR3 DNA reads as TGTGCCAGCCAAGGGACTTTTAGTCAGCCCCAGCATTTT. Protein: CASQGTFSQPQHF. The genes are TRBV6-5 and TRBJ1-5, with a tentative D call TRBD1 (5 bases). Trimming stripped 8 bases from V and 6 bases from J, with 14 bases between. The CDR3 extends over 13 amino acids. The germline V gene encodes CDR1 MNHEY and CDR2 SVGAGI.

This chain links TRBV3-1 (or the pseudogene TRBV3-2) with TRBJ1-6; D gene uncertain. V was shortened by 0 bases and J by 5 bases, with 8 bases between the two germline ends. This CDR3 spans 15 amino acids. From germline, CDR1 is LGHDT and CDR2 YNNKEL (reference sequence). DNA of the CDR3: TGTGCCAGCAGCCAAGAAGCGCTGAATAATTCACCCCTCCACTTT. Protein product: CASSQEALNNSPLHF.